The entry below describes one T cell receptor (beta chain). TCRdb re-called the 5' RACE reads, yielding one record per CDR3 amino acid sequence without DNA. The sample data list fewer than 200,000 distinct CDR3 sequences. This specimen comes from a study of monozygotic twins with inflammatory bowel disease. The CDR3 length is 13 residues. The chain links TRBV12-3 or TRBV12-4 to TRBJ1-5. The sample taken for sequencing was blood. This clonotype was obtained from a human donor with ulcerative colitis or Crohn's disease, or a healthy co-twin of an affected twin (not recorded which). The CDR3 region is CASSLTGEQPQHF.